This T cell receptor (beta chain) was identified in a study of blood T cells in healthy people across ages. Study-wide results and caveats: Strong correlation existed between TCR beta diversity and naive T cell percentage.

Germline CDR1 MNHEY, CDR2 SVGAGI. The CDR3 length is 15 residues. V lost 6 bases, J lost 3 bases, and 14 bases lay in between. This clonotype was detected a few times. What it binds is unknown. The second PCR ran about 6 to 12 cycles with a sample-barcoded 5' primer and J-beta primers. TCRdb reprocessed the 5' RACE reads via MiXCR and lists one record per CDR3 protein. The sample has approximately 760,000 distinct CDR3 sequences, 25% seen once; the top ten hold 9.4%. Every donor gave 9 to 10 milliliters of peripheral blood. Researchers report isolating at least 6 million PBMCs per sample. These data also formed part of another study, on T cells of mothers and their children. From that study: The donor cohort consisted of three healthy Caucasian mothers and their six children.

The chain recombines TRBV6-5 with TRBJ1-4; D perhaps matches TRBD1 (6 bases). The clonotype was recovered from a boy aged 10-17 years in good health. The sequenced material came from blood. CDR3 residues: CASRTRTVSNEKLFF. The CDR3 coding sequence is TGTGCCAGCAGAACACGGACAGTATCTAATGAAAAACTGTTTTTT.